This TCR beta chain emerged from a study of identical twins. MiXCR, run by TCRdb on the 5' RACE reads, gives a single entry per CDR3 protein. The sample lists roughly 470,000 distinct CDR3 sequences; 14% were seen once. Study conclusions and caveats: Zero-insertion analyses might be partly confounded by invariant T cells like MAIT and iNKT.

For this clonotype: Antigen unknown.

J lost 9 bases, V lost 3 bases, and 14 bases had no gene match. The V gene's germline CDR1 is KGHSH and CDR2 LQKENI. This CDR3 has 16 amino acids. The sample was also reused in another study, on yellow fever vaccine responses in identical twins.

This receptor was identified in a woman aged 18-29 years in good health. This chain uses TRBV18 with TRBJ2-3; 8 bases match TRBD2. Sequenced sample: CD4+ T cells sorted from blood. The CDR3 is CASSPMIAGSRWTQYF. The DNA of the CDR3 is TGTGCCAGCTCACCTATGATAGCGGGAAGTAGGTGGACGCAGTATTTT.